This is a list of T cell receptor beta chains from one sample in a study of T cell clones after liver transplantation. Repertoires were generated with immunoSEQ multiplex PCR, while TCRdb's copy carries only in-frame clones and drops some. The data contain 50,000 or so clones, 65% to 80% of them singletons. Specimen: CD4+ T cells from blood, collected around 4.5 years after liver transplant. These receptors all stem from a human patient who received a liver transplant. Some T cells may have originated in the graft donor. CDR3s include the opening cysteine and the closing phenylalanine or tryptophan. The D gene is left open where the match is weak. A clone size is listed for some rows: how often the clone was seen (once, few, many), or a class if it is expanded.

J,D,size,V,length,CDR3,DNA
TRBJ2-3,.,few,TRBV6-6,13,CASSWRDPDTQYF,TGTGCCAGCTCATGGCGGGACCCAGATACGCAGTATTTT
TRBJ2-3,TRBD2,once,TRBV18,15,CASSPTSGSTDTQYF,TGTGCCAGCTCACCGACTAGCGGTTCCACAGATACGCAGTATTTT
TRBJ2-4,.,.,TRBV11-2,17,CASSSLQGPLAKNIQYF,TGTGCCAGCAGCTCTTTACAGGGTCCTCTAGCCAAAAACATTCAGTACTTC
TRBJ1-1,.,few,TRBV7-8,15,CASSLLRESDTEAFF,TGTGCCAGCAGCCTCCTCAGGGAATCGGACACTGAAGCTTTCTTT
TRBJ2-1,.,.,TRBV7-8,16,CASSLKQSREYNEQFF,TGTGCCAGCAGCCTCAAACAGAGCAGGGAATACAATGAGCAGTTCTTC
TRBJ1-2,TRBD1,.,TRBV7-9,14,CATPPGTGADGYTF,TGTGCCACCCCACCAGGAACAGGGGCCGATGGCTACACCTTC
TRBJ1-4,TRBD1,.,TRBV2,14,CASTQQGANEKLFF,TGTGCCAGCACTCAACAGGGGGCCAATGAAAAACTGTTTTTT
TRBJ2-5,.,.,TRBV13,12,CASSFYEETQYF,TGTGCCAGCAGCTTTTACGAAGAGACCCAGTACTTC
TRBJ2-1,TRBD1,.,TRBV7-9,14,CASSSRDSYNEQFF,TGTGCCAGCAGCTCCCGGGACAGCTACAATGAGCAGTTCTTC
TRBJ2-7,TRBD2,.,TRBV19,17,CASSKGLAGGGLHEQYF,TGTGCCAGTAGTAAGGGACTAGCGGGGGGAGGTCTCCACGAGCAGTACTTC
TRBJ2-5,.,.,TRBV28,13,CASSLPSTETQYF,TGTGCCAGCAGCCTCCCCTCTACGGAGACCCAGTACTTC
TRBJ1-5,TRBD1,.,TRBV7-3,17,CASSPGAPGGTWQPQHF,TGTGCCAGCAGCCCGGGAGCCCCAGGGGGAACATGGCAGCCCCAGCATTTT
TRBJ2-7,TRBD2,.,TRBV10-2,15,CASRLGGESSYEQYF,TGCGCCAGCCGCCTGGGGGGGGAGAGCTCCTACGAGCAGTACTTC
TRBJ1-5,TRBD1,.,TRBV28,12,CASSLDRAAQHF,TGTGCCAGCAGCTTGGACAGGGCAGCCCAGCATTTT
TRBJ2-7,TRBD1,.,TRBV6-5,13,CASSNQGAGEQYF,TGTGCCAGCAGTAACCAGGGGGCTGGTGAGCAGTACTTC
TRBJ2-3,TRBD2,.,TRBV19,15,CASSIKRGRTDTQYF,TGTGCCAGTAGTATTAAGCGGGGACGCACAGATACGCAGTATTTT
TRBJ1-2,.,.,TRBV19,13,CASQTGSFYGYTF,TGTGCCAGTCAAACAGGGTCCTTCTATGGCTACACCTTC
TRBJ1-1,TRBD1,once,TRBV4-2,18,CASSQVGTVYSSNTEAFF,TGTGCCAGCAGCCAAGTTGGGACAGTATACTCTTCGAACACTGAAGCTTTCTTT
TRBJ2-3,TRBD2,few,TRBV28,16,CASSSGLAGATDTQYF,TGTGCCAGCAGTTCGGGACTAGCGGGGGCCACAGATACGCAGTATTTT
TRBJ1-1,.,once,TRBV12-5,13,CASASRGGTKAFF,TGTGCTAGTGCCTCAAGGGGAGGCACGAAAGCTTTCTTT
TRBJ2-4,.,.,TRBV14,16,CASSQVHSLAKNIQYF,TGTGCCAGCAGCCAAGTACACAGCTTAGCCAAAAACATTCAGTACTTC
TRBJ1-4,.,.,TRBV2,14,CASSDWNKGEKLFF,TGTGCCAGCAGTGATTGGAACAAGGGGGAAAAACTGTTTTTT
TRBJ2-3,.,.,TRBV13,17,CASSSIPIRSSTDTQYF,TGTGCCAGCAGCTCCATCCCCATAAGATCTAGCACAGATACGCAGTATTTT
TRBJ2-6,.,.,TRBV14,13,CASSQGGANVLTF,TGTGCCAGCAGCCAAGGTGGGGCCAACGTCCTGACTTTC
TRBJ1-5,.,.,TRBV19,15,CASSIEQGETEPQHF,TGTGCCAGTAGTATAGAACAGGGTGAAACGGAGCCCCAGCATTTT
TRBJ2-7,TRBD2,.,TRBV7-6,17,CASSLVGLAGAASEQYF,TGTGCCAGCAGCTTAGTGGGACTAGCGGGGGCCGCTAGCGAGCAGTACTTC
TRBJ2-1,TRBD2,.,TRBV6-1,14,CASSDPGGGNEQFF,TGTGCCAGCAGTGACCCCGGGGGGGGGAATGAGCAGTTCTTC
TRBJ1-2,TRBD1,.,TRBV27,14,CASRPTGTGVGYTF,TGTGCCAGCAGACCTACCGGGACAGGGGTTGGCTACACCTTC
TRBJ2-5,.,.,TRBV7-7,15,CASSLGGIGQETQYF,TGTGCTAGCAGCTTAGGGGGGATCGGGCAAGAGACCCAGTACTTC
TRBJ1-2,TRBD1,once,TRBV6-5,14,CASRAGQGAYGYTF,TGTGCCAGCAGAGCGGGACAGGGGGCCTATGGCTACACCTTC
TRBJ2-1,.,once,TRBV19,15,CASSIMSQGRYEQFF,TGTGCCAGTAGTATTATGTCGCAGGGAAGGTATGAGCAGTTCTTC
TRBJ2-5,.,.,TRBV14,13,CASSLGNQETQYF,TGTGCCAGCAGCCTGGGAAACCAAGAGACCCAGTACTTC
TRBJ2-7,.,.,TRBV2,14,CASRIRTDSYEQYF,TGTGCCAGCAGGATCCGGACAGACTCCTACGAGCAGTACTTC
TRBJ2-7,.,.,TRBV28,11,CASSLKYEQYF,TGTGCCAGCAGTTTAAAATACGAGCAGTACTTC
TRBJ2-3,.,.,TRBV10-3,17,CAISETLEYGGTDTQYF,TGTGCCATCAGTGAGACCCTGGAGTATGGGGGAACAGATACGCAGTATTTT
TRBJ2-5,TRBD2,few,TRBV18,15,CASSPPSAGGETQYF,TGTGCCAGCTCACCACCTTCAGCGGGGGGAGAGACCCAGTACTTC
TRBJ1-4,.,.,TRBV18,16,CASSPRVRGSNEKLFF,TGTGCCAGCTCACCACGGGTCAGGGGCTCAAATGAAAAACTGTTTTTT
TRBJ2-5,.,.,TRBV10-2,15,CASSRVGTQGETQYF,TGCGCCAGCTCAAGAGTAGGGACTCAGGGAGAGACCCAGTACTTC
TRBJ1-5,TRBD1,.,TRBV15,14,CATSSRDRAQPQHF,TGTGCCACCAGCTCTCGGGACAGGGCGCAGCCCCAGCATTTT
TRBJ2-3,.,.,TRBV30,13,CAWRLPSTDTQYF,TGTGCCTGGAGGCTTCCTTCAACAGATACGCAGTATTTT
TRBJ1-1,.,.,TRBV9,14,CASSVDTYLEEAFF,TGTGCCAGCAGCGTAGATACTTATTTGGAGGAAGCTTTCTTT
TRBJ2-3,.,many,TRBV2,14,CASSGTGSTDTQYF,TGTGCCAGCAGTGGGACTGGCTCCACAGATACGCAGTATTTT
TRBJ2-3,.,once,TRBV6-5,11,CASGFGDTQYF,TGTGCCAGCGGGTTTGGAGATACGCAGTATTTT
TRBJ1-1,.,.,TRBV5-4,14,CASSPATQNTEAFF,TGTGCCAGCAGCCCTGCGACCCAGAACACTGAAGCTTTCTTT
TRBJ1-1,.,.,TRBV5-4,13,CASRVAVNTEAFF,TGTGCCAGCAGGGTAGCGGTGAACACTGAAGCTTTCTTT
TRBJ2-7,.,.,TRBV5-5,13,CASSLRPSYEQYF,TGTGCCAGCAGCCTAAGACCGTCCTACGAGCAGTACTTC
TRBJ1-3,TRBD1,.,TRBV5-6,15,CASRLQGAQGNTIYF,TGTGCCAGCAGACTCCAGGGGGCGCAAGGAAACACCATATATTTT
TRBJ2-2,TRBD2,.,TRBV18,16,CASSQTSGQTTGELFF,TGTGCCAGCTCACAGACTAGCGGCCAAACCACCGGGGAGCTGTTTTTT
TRBJ1-5,.,.,TRBV2,13,CASAQDSNQPQHF,TGTGCCAGCGCACAGGATAGCAATCAGCCCCAGCATTTT
TRBJ2-7,.,.,TRBV6-1,13,CASSGQGVYEQYF,TGTGCCAGCAGTGGGCAGGGAGTATACGAGCAGTACTTC
TRBJ1-1,.,many,TRBV10-3,11,CASRDNTEAFF,TGTGCCTCCCGGGACAACACTGAAGCTTTCTTT
TRBJ2-3,.,.,TRBV27,14,CASSFVGRTDTQYF,TGTGCCAGCAGTTTTGTAGGGAGAACAGATACGCAGTATTTT
TRBJ1-4,TRBD1,.,TRBV9,15,CASSVGDRGNEKLFF,TGTGCCAGCAGCGTAGGAGACAGGGGGAATGAAAAACTGTTTTTT
TRBJ2-1,TRBD2,.,TRBV7-2,19,CASSLEASGGSYSYNEQFF,TGTGCCAGCAGCTTAGAGGCTAGCGGGGGGTCCTACTCCTACAATGAGCAGTTCTTC
TRBJ1-1,.,.,TRBV30,14,CAWRSSGTWTEAFF,TGTGCCTGGAGGTCCAGCGGGACTTGGACTGAAGCTTTCTTT
TRBJ2-7,TRBD1,.,TRBV5-4,15,CASSRIDRGFGEQYF,TGTGCCAGCAGCCGGATCGACAGGGGGTTCGGGGAGCAGTACTTC
TRBJ2-5,TRBD1,medium-sized,TRBV29-1,14,CSVVERTGEETQYF,TGCAGCGTCGTTGAACGGACAGGGGAAGAGACCCAGTACTTC
TRBJ2-2,.,.,TRBV9,18,CASSPRILLQGFNGELFF,TGTGCCAGCAGCCCTCGAATCTTGCTTCAGGGGTTTAACGGGGAGCTGTTTTTT
TRBJ1-6,.,.,TRBV5-4,15,CASTIEPGVDSPLHF,TGTGCCAGCACCATCGAGCCAGGGGTGGATTCACCCCTCCACTTT
TRBJ1-3,.,.,TRBV4-1,18,CASSQSRGGIRSGNTIYF,TGCGCCAGCAGCCAAAGTCGAGGCGGAATCCGCTCTGGAAACACCATATATTTT